A selection of T cell receptor beta chains follows, all from one sample in a study of blood T cell repertoires in COVID-19. The assay was immunoSEQ multiplex PCR, and TCRdb's table has in-frame clones only and misses some. The profile shows 250,000 to 350,000 clones, roughly 90% of them singletons. The specimen sequenced was peripheral blood. The receptor source for this set is a woman aged 25 to 39 with COVID-19, enrolled during active disease. Each CDR3 is given with its conserved first and last residue.

v_gene	j_gene	CDR3aa
TRBV27	TRBJ2-1	CASSSRRSGNEQFF
TRBV10-3	TRBJ1-1	CATLREPLMNTEAFF
TRBV3-1/TRBV3-2	TRBJ2-7	CASSQFPGASYEQYF
TRBV2	TRBJ1-1	CASSEGTRLNTEAFF
TRBV15	TRBJ2-7	CATSRSGAGDRQYF
TRBV30	TRBJ2-3	CAWSVSDTQYF
TRBV12-3/TRBV12-4	TRBJ2-5	CASSDGRGETQYF
TRBV5-4	TRBJ1-1	CASRKDITGTAITEAFF
TRBV11-2	TRBJ2-3	CASSLALTDTQYF
TRBV25-1	TRBJ1-2	CATKRGQGFYGYTF
TRBV18	TRBJ2-7	CASSSGTAGYEQYF
TRBV6-5	TRBJ1-1	CASRFQGPEAFF
TRBV5-6	TRBJ1-1	CASSLLATDLVEAFF
TRBV7-9	TRBJ2-1	CASSSGLAGGPSSYNEQFF
TRBV29-1	TRBJ1-2	CSVALTREVKGYTF